The rows below give T cell receptor beta chains drawn from one sample of a study of shared clonotypes between healthy human individuals. The data were produced by immunoSEQ multiplex PCR, yet TCRdb's version contains in-frame clones alone and is incomplete. The sample carries nearly 2 million clones, about 95% recorded once. Sample: naive CD8+ T cells sorted from blood. The receptors originated from a man aged 18 to 30 in good health. CDR3s include the opening cysteine and the closing phenylalanine or tryptophan. A D gene is named only where the DNA matches it firmly. Clone size is shown for a subset of rows, as once, few, many or a class of expanded clone.

j_gene,d_gene,v_gene,abundance,CDR3aa,CDR3nt
TRBJ1-2,-,TRBV2,-,CASSVSQLNYGYTF,TGTGCCAGCAGTGTAAGTCAGCTTAACTATGGCTACACCTTC
TRBJ2-1,-,TRBV7-3,-,CASSPGNNEQFF,TGTGCCAGCAGCCCTGGGAACAATGAGCAGTTCTTC
TRBJ2-1,-,TRBV30,-,CAWAPGIGSGDEQFF,TGTGCCTGGGCCCCAGGGATAGGGTCCGGGGATGAGCAGTTCTTC
TRBJ2-7,-,TRBV4-1,-,CASSLGPYNYEQYF,TGCGCCAGCAGCCTTGGACCCTACAACTACGAGCAGTACTTC
TRBJ1-1,TRBD1,TRBV25-1,-,CASSEGQGGTEAFF,TGTGCCAGCAGTGAGGGACAGGGGGGCACTGAAGCTTTCTTT
TRBJ1-3,-,TRBV15,-,CATGHLTEGSRNTIYF,TGTGCCACTGGACATTTGACAGAAGGATCTCGAAACACCATATATTTT
TRBJ2-5,-,TRBV6-5,-,CASRDIQQETQYF,TGTGCCAGCAGGGACATACAACAAGAGACCCAGTACTTC
TRBJ2-3,TRBD2,TRBV4-1,-,CASSPTSGRDTQYF,TGCGCCAGCAGCCCGACTAGCGGGCGGGATACGCAGTATTTT
TRBJ2-5,-,TRBV5-6,-,CASSFGELETQYF,TGTGCCAGCAGCTTCGGGGAGTTGGAGACCCAGTACTTC
TRBJ1-2,-,TRBV13,-,CASSLGLGGYGYTF,TGTGCCAGCAGCTTAGGCTTAGGAGGCTATGGCTACACCTTC
TRBJ2-1,-,TRBV6-6,-,CASSYSSGNEQFF,TGTGCCAGCAGTTACTCATCGGGCAATGAGCAGTTCTTC
TRBJ2-5,TRBD1,TRBV6-5,-,CASSGQGVKTQYF,TGTGCCAGCAGCGGACAGGGAGTGAAGACCCAGTACTTC
TRBJ1-2,-,TRBV5-8,few,CASSLAMEIYGYTF,TGTGCCAGCAGCTTGGCCATGGAGATCTATGGCTACACCTTC
TRBJ1-5,-,TRBV2,-,CASSESEVYSNQPQHF,TGTGCCAGCAGTGAGTCCGAGGTTTATAGCAATCAGCCCCAGCATTTT
TRBJ2-4,-,TRBV4-1,-,CASSQARSDIQYF,TGCGCCAGCAGCCAAGCGCGATCGGACATTCAGTACTTC
TRBJ2-7,-,TRBV27,-,CASSFAPPGIRSYEQYF,TGTGCCAGCAGTTTTGCTCCCCCGGGGATTCGCTCCTACGAGCAGTACTTC
TRBJ1-5,-,TRBV4-3,-,CASSQEWDQPQHF,TGCGCCAGCAGCCAAGAGTGGGATCAGCCCCAGCATTTT
TRBJ1-4,-,TRBV5-6,-,CASSLEGSTNEKLFF,TGTGCCAGCAGCTTGGAGGGGTCAACTAATGAAAAACTGTTTTTT
TRBJ2-5,TRBD2,TRBV11-2,-,CASTHSAGGHQETQYF,TGTGCCAGCACACACTCAGCGGGGGGACACCAAGAGACCCAGTACTTC